This T cell receptor (beta chain) is from a study of shared clonotypes between healthy human individuals. DNA input for the unsorted PBMC replicate PCRs was roughly 330 ng, approximately 30,000 T cell genomes. Only in-frame clones appear in the TCRdb table, and some are missing; sequencing was by immunoSEQ multiplex PCR. The data show hundreds of thousands of clones, roughly four fifths seen once. Trimming left V 5 bases short and J 5 bases short, with 13 bases between. The CDR3 has 13 amino acids. In germline, CDR1 is SGHTA, CDR2 FQGTGA. Sequencing was performed on PBMCs. This TCR was recovered from a woman aged 40-49 years in good health. Some clones in this sample may be carry-over from other donors' samples. The rearrangement joins TRBV7-3 to TRBJ2-7; D is unresolved. CDR3 sequence (DNA): TGTGCCAGCAGCCTCGGGCAGTTCAACGAGCAGTACTTC. Protein product: CASSLGQFNEQYF. Drawing the rest from reference TRBV7-3 and TRBJ2-7, the complete variable domain is GAGVSQTPSNKVTEKGKYVELRCDPISGHTALYWYRQSLGQGPEFLIYFQGTGAADDSGLPNDRFFAVRPEGSVSTLKIQRTERGDSAVYLCASSLGQFNEQYFGPGTRLTVT.